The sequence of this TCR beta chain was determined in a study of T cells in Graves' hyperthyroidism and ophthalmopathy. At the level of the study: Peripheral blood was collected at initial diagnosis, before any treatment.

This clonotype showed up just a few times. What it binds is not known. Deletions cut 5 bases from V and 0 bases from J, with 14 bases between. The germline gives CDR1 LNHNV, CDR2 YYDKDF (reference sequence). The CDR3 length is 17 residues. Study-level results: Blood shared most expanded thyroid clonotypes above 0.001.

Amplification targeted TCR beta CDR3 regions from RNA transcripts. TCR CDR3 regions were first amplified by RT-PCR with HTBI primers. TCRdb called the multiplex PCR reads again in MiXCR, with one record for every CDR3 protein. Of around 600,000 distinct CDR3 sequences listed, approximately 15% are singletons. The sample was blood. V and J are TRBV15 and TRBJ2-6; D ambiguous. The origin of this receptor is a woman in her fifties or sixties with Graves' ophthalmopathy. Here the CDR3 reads CATSPRAPVSGANVLTF. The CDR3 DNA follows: TGTGCCACCAGCCCCCGGGCGCCTGTCTCTGGGGCCAACGTCCTGACTTTC.